This is a list of T cell receptor beta chains from one sample in a study of blood T cell repertoires in COVID-19. The assay was immunoSEQ multiplex PCR, and TCRdb's table has in-frame clones only and misses some. The sample yields around 260,000 clones, over 75% seen once. Sequences were obtained from peripheral blood. The receptors derive from a human donor with COVID-19, enrolled during active disease. The donor label of this sample is uncertain. Each CDR3 is given without its conserved first and last residue. Clone size, where shown, is once, few, many, or a class for clones that have expanded.

clone_size: -; j_call: TRBJ1-2; v_call: TRBV2; cdr3_aa: ASSRQVNYGYT
clone_size: -; j_call: TRBJ1-4; v_call: TRBV7-9; cdr3_aa: ASSPAVGDEKLF
clone_size: -; j_call: TRBJ1-2; v_call: TRBV19; cdr3_aa: ASSMKGAGGYT
clone_size: -; j_call: TRBJ2-3; v_call: TRBV19; cdr3_aa: ASSMRTGVGDTQY
clone_size: -; j_call: TRBJ2-1; v_call: TRBV19; cdr3_aa: ASSKGTSGSGFEQF
clone_size: -; j_call: TRBJ2-3; v_call: TRBV19; cdr3_aa: ASSRGSGSTDTQY
clone_size: -; j_call: TRBJ2-5; v_call: TRBV7-9; cdr3_aa: ASSLGLAAQETQY
clone_size: -; j_call: TRBJ1-4; v_call: TRBV4-1; cdr3_aa: ASSQVAGNEKLF
clone_size: -; j_call: TRBJ2-7; v_call: TRBV2; cdr3_aa: ASTPDSTSAFSYEQY
clone_size: -; j_call: TRBJ1-5; v_call: TRBV3-1/TRBV3-2; cdr3_aa: ASSQPGQRIH
clone_size: -; j_call: TRBJ1-5; v_call: TRBV12-3/TRBV12-4; cdr3_aa: ASSRQGGQPQH
clone_size: -; j_call: TRBJ1-1; v_call: TRBV6-2/TRBV6-3; cdr3_aa: ASSSTDGVNTEAF
clone_size: few; j_call: TRBJ1-5; v_call: TRBV19; cdr3_aa: ASSIGQPSNQPQH
clone_size: -; j_call: TRBJ2-7; v_call: TRBV12-5; cdr3_aa: ASGRGAGGSGNEQY
clone_size: -; j_call: TRBJ1-2; v_call: TRBV5-6; cdr3_aa: ASSLVQGAGYT